A single sample gave rise to the 2 T cell receptor beta chains below, sequenced in a study of blood T cell repertoires in COVID-19. This table comes from immunoSEQ multiplex PCR, and its TCRdb copy is limited to in-frame clones, with some not included. The table has roughly 300,000 clones, approximately 91% seen once. The specimen was peripheral blood. The origin of the receptors is a man between 18 and 29 years old with active or convalescent COVID-19.

V is TRBV5-1 and J is TRBJ1-4, with 7 bases matching TRBD1. Germline CDR1 reads SGHRS; CDR2 reads YFSETQ. Trimming cost V 4 bases and J 6 bases; bases outside gene matches: 6. The CDR3 extends over 14 amino acids. The CDR3 nucleotides read TGCGCCAGCAGCAAGACAGGGACGGATGAAAAACTGTTTTTT. It encodes CASSKTGTDEKLFF.

The V and J genes are TRBV4-2 and TRBJ1-2, with D hard to call. Trimming removed 0 bases at V and 0 bases at J, with 5 bases between. The germline V gene has CDR1 LGHNA and CDR2 YNFKEQ. The CDR3 covers 14 residues. The CDR3 protein is CASSQDRANYGYTF. CDR3 nucleotides: TGTGCCAGCAGCCAAGATCGGGCTAACTATGGCTACACCTTC.